The present T cell receptor (beta chain) was sequenced within a study of cytomegalovirus exposure and HLA in healthy donors. Study findings and constraints: Sequencing likely generated an artifact that appeared as a cluster of highly shared sequence variants. As a later analysis showed, a missense DCLRE1C variant was linked to trimming of TCR beta V- and J-genes. TCR beta chains numbering approximately 150 were designated cytomegalovirus-associated.

Details on this clone: Its antigen is undetermined.

Use of 60 Vbeta and 13 Jbeta primers characterized the PCR. The assay was immunoSEQ multiplex PCR, and TCRdb's table has in-frame clones only and misses some. The sample has more than 95,000 clones, approximately 72% seen once. CDR1 is SNHLY, CDR2 FYNNEI, per germline. CDR3 length: 13 amino acids. V lost 6 bases and J lost 1; bases outside the gene matches: 3. The V gene is TRBV2, the J gene TRBJ2-7; TRBD2 matches at 7 bases. Sequenced sample: PBMCs. The source of this sequence is a woman in her 50s in good health and CMV-seropositive. The CDR3 sequence: CASSIGRSYEQYF. The CDR3 nucleotides read TGTGCCAGCAGCATCGGGAGGTCCTACGAGCAGTACTTC.